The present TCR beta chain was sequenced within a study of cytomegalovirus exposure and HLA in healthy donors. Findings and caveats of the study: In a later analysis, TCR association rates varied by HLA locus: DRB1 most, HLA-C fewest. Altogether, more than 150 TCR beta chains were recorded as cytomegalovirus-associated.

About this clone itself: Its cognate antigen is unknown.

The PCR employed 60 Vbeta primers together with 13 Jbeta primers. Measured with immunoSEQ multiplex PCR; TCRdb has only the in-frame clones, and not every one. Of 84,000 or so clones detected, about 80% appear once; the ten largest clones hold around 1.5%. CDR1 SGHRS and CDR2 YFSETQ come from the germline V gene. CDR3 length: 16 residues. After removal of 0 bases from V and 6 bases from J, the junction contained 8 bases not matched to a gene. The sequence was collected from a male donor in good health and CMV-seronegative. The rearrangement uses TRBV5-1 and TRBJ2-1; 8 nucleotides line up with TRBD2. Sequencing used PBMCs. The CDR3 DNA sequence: TGCGCCAGCAGCTTGGCCGGGACTAGGGCGCCCAATGAGCAGTTCTTC. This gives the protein CASSLAGTRAPNEQFF.